Following are 2 T cell receptor beta chains from one sample sequenced in a study of blood T cell repertoires in COVID-19. Produced via immunoSEQ multiplex PCR; TCRdb's table is partial and in-frame only. The sample contains about 180,000 clones, about 85% of which appear only once. Material for sequencing was PBMCs or T cells enriched from blood (not recorded which). These receptors came from a woman aged 40 to 50 with acute COVID-19.

The CDR3 region is CASSLFGQNSGNTIYF. CDR3 sequence (DNA): TGTGCCAGCAGCTTATTTGGACAAAACTCTGGAAACACCATATATTTT. This chain connects TRBV11-2 to TRBJ1-3, with D tentatively TRBD1 (5 bases). The CDR3 is made up of 16 amino acids. The V end lost 2 bases, the J end lost 0 bases, and 11 bases lay between the germline ends. Germline V gene data show CDR1 as SGHAT and CDR2 as FQNNGV.

The rearrangement links TRBV15 to TRBJ1-2, with D tentatively TRBD1 (5 bases). Germline values: CDR1 LNHNV, CDR2 YYDKDF (reference sequence). The germline V and J ends were trimmed by 0 bases and 3 bases, with 23 bases remaining between them. The CDR3 loop spans 19 amino acids. The CDR3 is CATSRDDPSGGGEDYGYTF. DNA for the CDR3: TGTGCCACCAGCAGAGATGACCCCAGCGGGGGTGGAGAAGACTATGGCTACACCTTC.